The source of this TCR beta chain is a study of blood T cell repertoires in COVID-19. As for the study in general: Italy, Spain and the United States were the sources of the convalescent and acute COVID-19 samples. T cells, B-cell-depleted T cells, or PBMCs supplied cDNA or gDNA.

As processed by the authors: It was from reference gene primer amplification that nucleated cell counts were estimated. Some clones are missing from TCRdb's copy, which holds only in-frame ones; the method was immunoSEQ multiplex PCR. Clone size and V and J calls were adopted from that table, with D and trimming inferred from the DNA. The repertoire holds about 130,000 clones, with roughly 80% as singletons. The CDR3 consists of 15 residues. CDR1 is LNHDA, CDR2 SQIVND, per germline (reference sequence). Trimming removed 7 bases from V and 0 bases from J, with 13 bases in between. This TCR came from a man aged 55 to 70 with acute or convalescent COVID-19. Sequenced: peripheral blood. J is TRBJ1-3 and V is TRBV19; unclear D gene. The CDR3 DNA is TGTGCCAGTAAGAGAGGGATAGGCTCTGGAAACACCATATATTTT. This gives the protein CASKRGIGSGNTIYF.